Listed below are T cell receptor beta chains from one sample, sequenced in a study of response to subunit inactivated influenza vaccine. TCRdb passed the RT-PCR reads through MiXCR, listing each CDR3 protein once. This sample yields 860,000 or so distinct CDR3 sequences, of which 21% are seen a single time; roughly 10% belongs to the top ten. Sequenced material: PBMCs from blood, taken less than 6 days after vaccination. Every receptor here comes from a man in his fifties who received an inactivated influenza vaccine. Both conserved end residues are part of each CDR3. The D gene is left open where the match is weak. Only some rows state a clone size, as once, few, many or a class for expanded clones.

D: NA; size: few; J: TRBJ2-1; V: TRBV3-1; DNA: TGTGCCAGCAGCCGTAGAAGTGAGCAGTTCTTC; CDR3: CASSRRSEQFF
D: NA; size: many; J: TRBJ2-7; V: TRBV6-1; DNA: TGTGCCAGCAGCTCCGATTGGGGGACGGAGCAGTACTTC; CDR3: CASSSDWGTEQYF
D: NA; size: few; J: TRBJ2-1; V: TRBV12-3/TRBV12-4; DNA: TGTGCCAGCAGCCCCGGGGTCACTAATTCGTTCGAGCAGTTCTTC; CDR3: CASSPGVTNSFEQFF
D: NA; size: many; J: TRBJ2-1; V: TRBV27; DNA: TGTGCCAGCAGTTTATTTGTAGGGAATGAGCAGTTCTTC; CDR3: CASSLFVGNEQFF
D: TRBD2; size: few; J: TRBJ2-3; V: TRBV12-3/TRBV12-4; DNA: TGTGCCAGCAGTTCGACTAGCTTCGCCCGCACAGATACGCAGTATTTT; CDR3: CASSSTSFARTDTQYF
D: TRBD2; size: NA; J: TRBJ2-5; V: TRBV6-2/TRBV6-3; DNA: TGTGCCAGCAGCGCTCCACTAGCGGGAACGGAGACCCAGTACTTC; CDR3: CASSAPLAGTETQYF
D: TRBD2; size: NA; J: TRBJ2-2; V: TRBV6-1; DNA: TGTGCCAGCAGGCGGGAGCTAAACACCGGGGAGCTGTTTTTT; CDR3: CASRRELNTGELFF
D: TRBD2; size: few; J: TRBJ2-5; V: TRBV12-3/TRBV12-4; DNA: TGTGCCAGCACTCTCGAAGCGGGAGTGAGAGAGACCCAGTACTTC; CDR3: CASTLEAGVRETQYF
D: TRBD1; size: few; J: TRBJ2-7; V: TRBV20-1; DNA: TGCAGTGCGGGGGACAGGTACGAGCAGTACTTC; CDR3: CSAGDRYEQYF
D: TRBD2; size: NA; J: TRBJ2-1; V: TRBV27; DNA: TGTGCCAGCAGTCCCTCGGGACTAGCGGGCTACAATGAGCAGTTCTTC; CDR3: CASSPSGLAGYNEQFF
D: NA; size: NA; J: TRBJ2-1; V: TRBV29-1; DNA: TGCAGCGACAGAGGGGCCTACAATGAGCAGTTCTTC; CDR3: CSDRGAYNEQFF
D: NA; size: NA; J: TRBJ2-1; V: TRBV7-9; DNA: TGTGCCAGCAGCCCGACTATGACAGGACTCTCCTACAATGAGCAGTTCTTC; CDR3: CASSPTMTGLSYNEQFF
D: TRBD2; size: NA; J: TRBJ2-1; V: TRBV20-1; DNA: TGCAGTGCCGTTACTAGCGGGAGCACACTGAACTACAATGAGCAGTTCTTC; CDR3: CSAVTSGSTLNYNEQFF
D: NA; size: NA; J: TRBJ2-7; V: TRBV9; DNA: TGTGCCAGCAGCCCCACACGGCAGGGAGAGCAGTACTTC; CDR3: CASSPTRQGEQYF
D: TRBD1; size: few; J: TRBJ1-5; V: TRBV6-2/TRBV6-3; DNA: TGTGCCAGCAGGCGGACAGGGGCGGGCAATCAGCCCCAGCATTTT; CDR3: CASRRTGAGNQPQHF
D: TRBD2; size: once; J: TRBJ2-7; V: TRBV20-1; DNA: TGCAGTGCTCAAAATAGCGGGAGGGACGAGCAGTACTTC; CDR3: CSAQNSGRDEQYF
D: NA; size: NA; J: TRBJ2-7; V: TRBV4-2; DNA: TGTGCCAGCAGCCAAGAATACGGAGCCTACGAGCAGTACTTC; CDR3: CASSQEYGAYEQYF
D: TRBD1; size: NA; J: TRBJ1-1; V: TRBV7-2; DNA: TGTGCCAGCAGAGCAGGGACAGTGAACACTGAAGCTTTCTTT; CDR3: CASRAGTVNTEAFF
D: NA; size: few; J: TRBJ2-4; V: TRBV5-1; DNA: TGCGCCAGCAGCGGTGGGCCCCTCAGGGTTCAGGACAAAAACATTCAGTACTTC; CDR3: CASSGGPLRVQDKNIQYF
D: NA; size: NA; J: TRBJ2-1; V: TRBV13; DNA: TGTGCCAGCAGCCTCTCCCTACCGCCGTTTTTCGGTTTCGATACCCCAATCAATGAGCAGTTCTTC; CDR3: CASSLSLPPFFGFDTPINEQFF
D: NA; size: NA; J: TRBJ2-7; V: TRBV12-3/TRBV12-4; DNA: TGTGCCAGCAGTTTAGATCTGACCAGTACAGTCTACGAGCAGTACTTC; CDR3: CASSLDLTSTVYEQYF
D: NA; size: NA; J: TRBJ2-1; V: TRBV20-1; DNA: TGCAGTGCTAGCGGGTTGCAGAATTACAATGAGCAGTTCTTC; CDR3: CSASGLQNYNEQFF
D: NA; size: few; J: TRBJ1-3; V: TRBV12-3/TRBV12-4; DNA: TGTGCCGGAGCCGGGGTTTACTCTGGAAACACCATATATTTT; CDR3: CAGAGVYSGNTIYF
D: NA; size: NA; J: TRBJ2-5; V: TRBV9; DNA: TGTGCCAGCAGCGTAGCGGGGGGCCTTCGGACCCAGTACTTC; CDR3: CASSVAGGLRTQYF
D: NA; size: NA; J: TRBJ2-3; V: TRBV12-3/TRBV12-4; DNA: TGTGCCAGCAGTTTAGACTATTGGACGCAGTATTTT; CDR3: CASSLDYWTQYF
D: TRBD2; size: once; J: TRBJ2-5; V: TRBV6-1; DNA: TGTGCCAGCGGGCCCCTAGCGGGGCTAGAGACCCAGTACTTC; CDR3: CASGPLAGLETQYF
D: NA; size: few; J: TRBJ2-1; V: TRBV12-3/TRBV12-4; DNA: TGTGCCAGCAGAGGTAGTCCGTACCTGGAGAGTAATGAGCAGTTCTTC; CDR3: CASRGSPYLESNEQFF
D: TRBD1; size: NA; J: TRBJ2-7; V: TRBV20-1; DNA: TGCAGTGCCAGGGCCGGGGACAGGGTGTTTGGCGAGCAGTACTTC; CDR3: CSARAGDRVFGEQYF
D: NA; size: few; J: TRBJ2-1; V: TRBV6-2/TRBV6-3; DNA: TGTGCCAGCAGTTCCACCGTCGGGGACGTTCCTGAGCAGTTCTTC; CDR3: CASSSTVGDVPEQFF
D: TRBD2; size: few; J: TRBJ2-2; V: TRBV4-2; DNA: TGTGCCAGCAGCCCGGGTCTAGCGGGGGGGCGTCGCACCGGGGAGCTGTTTTTT; CDR3: CASSPGLAGGRRTGELFF
D: NA; size: few; J: TRBJ2-5; V: TRBV20-1; DNA: TGCAGTGCTAGACGTGCCGAGATCCAAGAGACCCAGTACTTC; CDR3: CSARRAEIQETQYF
D: NA; size: few; J: TRBJ2-7; V: TRBV12-3/TRBV12-4; DNA: TGTGCCAGCAGTTTGTCCCAACCCGAACGCGAGCAGTACTTC; CDR3: CASSLSQPEREQYF
D: TRBD1; size: NA; J: TRBJ2-7; V: TRBV7-2; DNA: TGTGCCAGCAGCTTAGTCGGGACAGGGTTCTCGACGGAGCAGTACTTC; CDR3: CASSLVGTGFSTEQYF
D: NA; size: NA; J: TRBJ2-3; V: TRBV24-1; DNA: TGTGCCACCAGCGGGACAGCGGGAGATACGCAGTATTTT; CDR3: CATSGTAGDTQYF
D: NA; size: NA; J: TRBJ2-7; V: TRBV6-1; DNA: TGTGCCAGCAGTAGAGCAGGGGATACCTACGAGCAGTACTTC; CDR3: CASSRAGDTYEQYF
D: TRBD1; size: many; J: TRBJ2-2; V: TRBV10-3; DNA: TGTGCCACGATGACAGGGGGAGGCACCGGGGAGCTGTTTTTT; CDR3: CATMTGGGTGELFF
D: NA; size: NA; J: TRBJ1-5; V: TRBV19; DNA: TGTGCCAGTAGTATTTGGGAAAATCAGCCCCAGCATTTT; CDR3: CASSIWENQPQHF
D: NA; size: few; J: TRBJ2-2; V: TRBV7-8; DNA: TGTGCCAGCTCCCTGGGGCAGGGGGGGGAGCTGTTTTTT; CDR3: CASSLGQGGELFF
D: TRBD2; size: NA; J: TRBJ2-7; V: TRBV7-2; DNA: TGTGCCAGCAGCGCCGGACTAGCGGGGGAGGGCGAGCAGTACTTC; CDR3: CASSAGLAGEGEQYF
D: NA; size: many; J: TRBJ2-7; V: TRBV28; DNA: TGTGCCAGCAAAGTGCCAGGGTCCCACGAGCAGTACTTC; CDR3: CASKVPGSHEQYF
D: TRBD1; size: few; J: TRBJ2-7; V: TRBV28; DNA: TGTGCCAGCAGGCCTACAGGGGGCGCGCAGTACTTC; CDR3: CASRPTGGAQYF
D: NA; size: NA; J: TRBJ2-2; V: TRBV6-2/TRBV6-3; DNA: TGTGCCAGCAGGAGACAGGTCAACACCGGGGAGCTGTTTTTT; CDR3: CASRRQVNTGELFF
D: TRBD2; size: few; J: TRBJ2-1; V: TRBV6-2/TRBV6-3; DNA: TGTGCCAGCACCCCCTTAGCGGGAACCTACAATGAGCAGTTCTTC; CDR3: CASTPLAGTYNEQFF
D: TRBD1; size: few; J: TRBJ1-4; V: TRBV7-6; DNA: TGTGCCAGCAGTCCGGACAGGGCTAATGAAAAACTGTTTTTT; CDR3: CASSPDRANEKLFF
D: NA; size: few; J: TRBJ2-5; V: TRBV10-3; DNA: TGTGCCATCAGTGAGTCGGCCAGGGGAGGGGAAGAGACCCAGTACTTC; CDR3: CAISESARGGEETQYF
D: NA; size: few; J: TRBJ2-7; V: TRBV29-1; DNA: TGCAGCGTCGTAACCCCCTGGGGCCCAAGCTCCTACGAGCAGTACTTC; CDR3: CSVVTPWGPSSYEQYF
D: TRBD1; size: NA; J: TRBJ2-7; V: TRBV7-6; DNA: TGTGCCAGCAGCTACCGGGACAGGGTCTACGAGCAGTACTTC; CDR3: CASSYRDRVYEQYF
D: NA; size: once; J: TRBJ1-1; V: TRBV3-1; DNA: TGTGCCAGCAGCCGAGGGTGGGACACTGAAGCTTTCTTT; CDR3: CASSRGWDTEAFF
D: NA; size: few; J: TRBJ2-4; V: TRBV4-3; DNA: TGCGCCAGCAGCCACCTTACCGGGACAAGGGCAACCATTCAGTACTTC; CDR3: CASSHLTGTRATIQYF
D: TRBD2; size: NA; J: TRBJ2-3; V: TRBV7-6; DNA: TGTGCCAGCAGCCCTATAGCGGGGGTGCCAGATACGCAGTATTTT; CDR3: CASSPIAGVPDTQYF
D: TRBD1; size: NA; J: TRBJ2-2; V: TRBV27; DNA: TGTGCCAGCAGTATCCTGGACAGGGGGCTGACCGGGGAGCTGTTTTTT; CDR3: CASSILDRGLTGELFF
D: TRBD2; size: many; J: TRBJ2-1; V: TRBV6-5; DNA: TGTGCCAGCAGTTACTATCTCGGGAGGGCCAATGAGCAGTTCTTC; CDR3: CASSYYLGRANEQFF
D: TRBD1; size: NA; J: TRBJ1-2; V: TRBV10-3; DNA: TGTGCCATCAGTGAGCAGGGGGCGGGCTATGGCTACACCTTC; CDR3: CAISEQGAGYGYTF
D: NA; size: NA; J: TRBJ2-2; V: TRBV6-1; DNA: TGTGCCAGCAGGGCCCCCGGGACTTCCGGGGAGCTGTTTTTT; CDR3: CASRAPGTSGELFF
D: NA; size: few; J: TRBJ1-5; V: TRBV20-1; DNA: TGCAGTGCTAGAAAAACAGGCGATAGCAATCAGCCCCAGCATTTT; CDR3: CSARKTGDSNQPQHF
D: TRBD1; size: NA; J: TRBJ2-7; V: TRBV7-3; DNA: TGTGCCAGCAGCTCACTAGGACAGGGCACACATAAGACCTACGAGCAGTACTTC; CDR3: CASSSLGQGTHKTYEQYF
D: TRBD1; size: NA; J: TRBJ1-1; V: TRBV4-2; DNA: TGTGCCAGCAGCCAAGATTCGGACAGGGCCGCTTTCTTT; CDR3: CASSQDSDRAAFF
D: NA; size: NA; J: TRBJ1-6; V: TRBV20-1; DNA: TGCAGTGCTAGACTTGGACAGAACTTTAATTCACCCCTCCACTTT; CDR3: CSARLGQNFNSPLHF
D: NA; size: NA; J: TRBJ2-7; V: TRBV7-2; DNA: TGTGCCAGCAGCCCCGGCGGGCAGGCGGTGAACGAGCAGTACTTC; CDR3: CASSPGGQAVNEQYF
D: NA; size: many; J: TRBJ2-2; V: TRBV4-3; DNA: TGCGCCAGCAGCCAACGTACGCAGGTGTTCGCCGGGGAGCTGTTTTTT; CDR3: CASSQRTQVFAGELFF